This T cell receptor beta chain was observed in a study of T cell responses to AZD1222 COVID-19 vaccine. Study-level results: Just six people given AZD1222 tested seropositive at baseline.

For this clone: The antigen remains unidentified.

The CDR3 spans 15 residues. V lost 6 bases and J lost 9; bases outside the gene matches: 14. Germline CDR1 MNHEY, CDR2 SVGAGI. TCRdb's copy holds only in-frame clones and misses some; the assay was immunoSEQ multiplex PCR. The sample holds about 180,000 clones, about 86% seen once. The sequences come from peripheral blood, collected on day 0 of AZD1222 vaccination. This receptor was obtained from an adult in good health. The rearrangement joins TRBV6-5 to TRBJ2-1; 7 positions match TRBD2. CDR3: CASRSGIRGGVEQFF. DNA for the CDR3: TGTGCCAGCAGGTCAGGGATCCGGGGAGGGGTTGAGCAGTTCTTC.